The sequence of this TCR beta chain was determined in a study of blood T cell repertoires in COVID-19. About the study: Acute and convalescent COVID-19 specimens originated in the United States, Italy and Spain. Sources were T cells, B-cell-depleted T cells, or PBMCs; the material itself was cDNA or gDNA.

The assay was immunoSEQ multiplex PCR, and TCRdb's table has in-frame clones only and misses some. The data hold 430,000 or so clones, with 88% observed a single time. Germline V gives CDR1 SGDLS, CDR2 YYNGEE. This CDR3 has 16 residues. V shed 3 bases and J shed 6 bases, with 20 bases lying between them. Ages ranged from about 18 to 89 years, with residence in about 24 US areas. Recovered status in Cohort 3 required two negative PCRs, clearance, or symptom resolution. The sequence was obtained from a woman aged 40 to 50 who had recovered from COVID-19. The rearrangement links TRBV9 to TRBJ2-3; weak D call: TRBD2 (6 bases). Sequencing was performed on PBMCs or T cells enriched from blood (not recorded which). The DNA of the CDR3 is TGTGCCAGCAGCGGCAGACTAGGCATATCGACGGATACGCAGTATTTT. Translation: CASSGRLGISTDTQYF.